Included here is one T cell receptor (beta chain) sequence, with context. The data originate from a study of cytomegalovirus exposure and HLA in healthy donors. Study as a whole: Genetic ancestry analysis placed about 84% of the roughly 400 donors that were genotyped in the Caucasian-associated cluster.

Germline-derived CDR1 and CDR2 are SGHRS and YFSETQ. Trimming cost V 2 bases and J 3 bases; bases outside gene matches: 7. This CDR3 comprises 16 residues. A multiplex PCR was run with 60 Vbeta primers and 13 Jbeta primers. The table came from immunoSEQ multiplex PCR; TCRdb's copy has only in-frame clones and leaves some out. The table lists tens of thousands of clones, about three quarters of them singletons, with around 16% in the top ten. This rearrangement joins TRBV5-1 to TRBJ2-7, with TRBD2 matching over 11 bases. Sequencing was performed on PBMCs. The clonotype was recovered from a woman aged 45 to 65 in good health and CMV-seropositive. CDR3 DNA: TGCGCCAGCAGCTTTGGTCTAGCGGGAGGAGACTACGAGCAGTACTTC. This sequence encodes CASSFGLAGGDYEQYF.